The T cell receptor beta chain described here comes from a study of blood T cell repertoires in COVID-19. Background on the study: The origin of the acute and convalescent COVID-19 samples was the United States, Italy and Spain. The cDNA or gDNA used as material had been derived from T cells, B-cell-depleted T cells, or PBMCs.

This clone came up once. CDR3 length: 15 amino acids. CDR1 and CDR2 (germline): SGHKS, YYEKEE (reference sequence). The V segment lost 4 bases and the J segment 3 bases; nucleotides outside the gene matches: 10. As processed by the authors: Reference gene primer amplification yielded estimated nucleated cell counts. Using immunoSEQ multiplex PCR, the repertoire was profiled, and TCRdb retains in-frame clones only, with some absent. V and J calls and clone size follow that table, whereas D and trimming were derived from the DNA. The sample lists 200,000 or so clones, 70% to 85% occurring once. The receptor comes from a human donor with acute or convalescent COVID-19. The donor label of this sample is uncertain. J is TRBJ2-7 and V is TRBV5-5; TRBD1 matches 7 bases. The sequenced sample was peripheral blood. The CDR3 here is CASSLATGTIYEQYF. CDR3 sequence (DNA): TGTGCCAGCAGCCTCGCGACAGGGACGATCTACGAGCAGTACTTC. The full variable domain, with the rest looked up from reference TRBV5-5 and TRBJ2-7, is DAGVTQSPTHLIKTRGQQVTLRCSPISGHKSVSWYQQVLGQGPQFIFQYYEKEERGRGNFPDRFSARQFPNYSSELNVNALLLGDSALYLCASSLATGTIYEQYFGPGTRLTVT.